These 32 T cell receptor beta chains were all obtained from the same sample, sequenced in a study of beta chain features in type 1 diabetes. Every bit of the isolated RNA underwent reverse transcription, so sequencing read expressed TCRB transcripts. Method: immunoSEQ multiplex PCR; TCRdb's copy keeps in-frame clones and lacks some. The sample shows about 270,000 clones, about 14% of them seen only once. Sequencing was carried out using naive CD4+ T cells from blood. Every receptor here comes from a woman between 35 and 50 years old in good health.

In this sample, this clone turned up a few times. The genes are TRBV27 and TRBJ1-5; D unresolved. The germline gives CDR1 MNHEY, CDR2 SMNVEV (reference sequence). V was pared by 3 bases and J by 3 bases, with 9 bases between. The CDR3 consists of 14 residues. The CDR3 sequence: CASSLRSLNQPQHF. For the CDR3, the DNA is TGTGCCAGCAGTTTGCGGAGCCTCAATCAGCCCCAGCATTTT.

The V call is TRBV7-9, the J call TRBJ1-5; 9 positions match TRBD1. CDR3 length: 15 amino acids. Germline CDR1 is SEHNR and CDR2 is FQNEAQ (reference sequence). Trimming took 4 bases from V and 7 from J; bases not matched to a gene: 8. The CDR3 protein is CASSSGQGTSQPQHF. The CDR3, as DNA: TGTGCCAGCAGCTCCGGACAGGGGACATCCCAGCCCCAGCATTTT.

The chain uses TRBV6-4 and TRBJ1-2; 7 bases line up with TRBD1. The CDR3 consists of 14 residues. J lost 4 bases, V lost 6 bases, and 8 bases had no gene match. In germline, CDR1 is MRHNA, CDR2 SNTAGT. CDR3 in DNA: TGTGCCAGCAGGCCGGGACAGCTGACCTATGGCTACACCTTC. Residues: CASRPGQLTYGYTF.

The J gene is TRBJ2-6, the V gene TRBV10-3; possibly TRBD1 for D (6 bases). V was cut by 10 bases and J by 4 bases, with 11 bases left in between. The CDR3 loop spans 13 amino acids. Germline CDR1 and CDR2: ENHRY and SYGVKD. CDR3 loop: CATQQGGANVLTF. CDR3 DNA: TGTGCCACCCAACAGGGAGGGGCCAACGTCCTGACTTTC.

This clone has only a few counts. The chain combines TRBV5-4 with TRBJ2-5; 9 nucleotides match TRBD1. J gave up 9 bases and V 4 bases, and 10 bases lay outside the gene matches. This CDR3 has 14 amino acids. CDR1 is SGHNT and CDR2 is YYREEE in the germline V gene (reference sequence). For the CDR3, the DNA is TGTGCCAGCAGCCCAGCCCGGGACAGGGACTCCCAGTACTTC. This encodes CASSPARDRDSQYF.

The chain couples TRBV6-5 to TRBJ1-2; the D gene is possibly TRBD1 (5 bases). Between the trimmed V and J ends, which lost 0 bases and 2 bases, there was a span of 13 bases. This CDR3 is 16 amino acids long. The germline V gene has CDR1 MNHEY and CDR2 SVGAGI. The CDR3 nucleotides read TGTGCCAGCAGTTACTCGGGCGACAGAAGGAACTATGGCTACACCTTC. Encoded protein: CASSYSGDRRNYGYTF.

This clone was detected a few times. J is TRBJ2-2 and V is TRBV7-9; no reliable D call. Between the trimmed V and J ends, which lost 1 base and 6 bases, there was a span of 6 bases. Germline CDR1 reads SEHNR; CDR2 reads FQNEAQ (reference sequence). This CDR3 is built from 13 residues. For the CDR3, the DNA is TGTGCCAGCAGCTTAGAAGGAGCCGGGGAGCTGTTTTTT. This codes for CASSLEGAGELFF.

Only a few counts were recorded for this clone. V usage is TRBV11-2 and J usage is TRBJ1-4, with a possible D match to TRBD1 (6 bases). This CDR3 contains 13 residues. CDR1 is SGHAT, CDR2 FQNNGV, per germline. V was trimmed by 8 bases and J by 2 bases, leaving 9 bases between them. CDR3: CASRTVTNEKLFF. DNA of the CDR3: TGTGCCAGCCGGACAGTTACTAATGAAAAACTGTTTTTT.

This clone was detected only a few times. V gene TRBV5-1 combines with J gene TRBJ2-1, with TRBD2 identical over 9 bases. V was pared by 0 bases and J by 15 bases, with 7 bases of the junction left unmatched. CDR1 and CDR2 (germline): SGHRS, YFSETQ. CDR3 length: 13 residues. CDR3 in amino acids: CASSLVAGGRRFF. The CDR3 nucleotides read TGCGCCAGCAGCTTGGTTGCGGGGGGGCGCCGGTTCTTC.

A few counts support this clone. The chain uses TRBV2 and TRBJ2-5; D is ambiguous. The CDR3 runs to 11 residues. Trimming pared 4 bases from V and 5 bases from J, leaving 5 bases between. Germline-derived CDR1 and CDR2 are SNHLY and FYNNEI. The CDR3 nucleotides read TGTGCCAGCAGTGTCTATGAGACCCAGTACTTC. Its translation: CASSVYETQYF. The variable domain in full, completed from reference TRBV2 and TRBJ2-5, reads EPEVTQTPSHQVTQMGQEVILRCVPISNHLYFYWYRQILGQKVEFLVSFYNNEISEKSEIFDDQFSVERPDGSNFTLKIRSTKLEDSAMYFCASSVYETQYFGPGTRLLVL.

The chain links TRBV12-5 to TRBJ2-1, with D possibly matching TRBD2 (7 bases). Germline V gene lookup returns CDR1 LGHNT and CDR2 FRNRAP. There are 15 residues in the CDR3. V dropped 0 bases and J dropped 8 bases, with 14 bases sitting between them. The CDR3: CASGLVQGGGDEQFF. DNA of the CDR3: TGTGCTAGTGGTTTGGTACAAGGGGGAGGGGATGAGCAGTTCTTC.

The chain recombines TRBV2 with TRBJ2-7, with D possibly TRBD1 on 5 matching bases. CDR3 length: 14 residues. With 2 bases removed from V and 1 base from J, the gap between germline ends came to 9 bases. The germline V gene encodes CDR1 SNHLY and CDR2 FYNNEI. This CDR3 is CASSERQISYEQYF. CDR3 sequence (DNA): TGTGCCAGCAGTGAAAGACAGATTTCCTACGAGCAGTACTTC.

The table lists this clone with a few counts. CDR3 in amino acids: CASSRRADDNSPLHF. Here the CDR3 DNA reads TGTGCCAGCAGCCGGCGGGCAGATGATAATTCACCCCTCCACTTT. The chain employs TRBV5-5 and TRBJ1-6; D gene unclear. The V and J ends lost 4 bases and 5 bases respectively, with 13 bases between them. Germline CDR1 and CDR2: SGHKS and YYEKEE (reference sequence). The CDR3 length is 15 residues. The whole variable domain, filled in from reference TRBV5-5 and TRBJ1-6, reads DAGVTQSPTHLIKTRGQQVTLRCSPISGHKSVSWYQQVLGQGPQFIFQYYEKEERGRGNFPDRFSARQFPNYSSELNVNALLLGDSALYLCASSRRADDNSPLHFGNGTRLTVT.

The table lists this clone with a few counts. V and J are TRBV6-5 and TRBJ2-7; the match to TRBD1 covers 9 bases. Germline values: CDR1 MNHEY, CDR2 SVGAGI. J was trimmed by 1 base and V by 2 bases; bases with no gene match: 3. The CDR3 runs 15 residues. Here the CDR3 reads CASSYGGQGSYEQYF. CDR3 sequence (DNA): TGTGCCAGCAGTTACGGAGGACAGGGGTCCTACGAGCAGTACTTC.

The chain employs TRBV18 and TRBJ1-2; TRBD1 matches at 10 bases. The CDR3 contains 15 residues. Losses at the gene ends were 4 bases for V and 8 bases for J; bases not matched to a gene: 10. Germline V gene data show CDR1 as KGHSH and CDR2 as LQKENI. CDR3 residues: CASSLRDRGDEGYTF. In nucleotides, the CDR3 is TGTGCCAGCTCACTTCGGGACAGGGGCGATGAAGGCTACACCTTC.

V usage is TRBV11-2 and J usage is TRBJ1-4, with D unresolved. The CDR3 is 14 residues long. Germline CDR1 is SGHAT and CDR2 is FQNNGV. The V end lost 5 bases, the J end lost 7 bases, and 14 bases lay between the germline ends. The CDR3, as DNA: TGTGCCAGCAGCCGCGCGAGGGCTGGTGAAAAACTGTTTTTT. Encoded protein: CASSRARAGEKLFF.

The chain employs TRBV5-1 and TRBJ2-3, with 10 positions matching TRBD2. Germline trimming cut 5 bases from V and 6 bases from J; bases unmatched to any gene: 3. The CDR3 has 13 residues. Germline V gives CDR1 SGHRS, CDR2 YFSETQ. Written as DNA, the CDR3 is TGCGCCAGCAGAGGGACTAGCGTTGATACGCAGTATTTT. Translated, it gives CASRGTSVDTQYF.

This clone has just a few counts. The chain couples TRBV9 to TRBJ2-5; 7 positions match TRBD1. Germline CDR1 is SGDLS and CDR2 is YYNGEE. The CDR3 length is 15 residues. J lost 3 bases, V lost 0 bases, and 5 bases had no gene match. This chain's CDR3 is CASSVAPGTEETQYF. DNA of the CDR3: TGTGCCAGCAGCGTAGCCCCGGGGACAGAAGAGACCCAGTACTTC.

The V and J genes are TRBV7-9 and TRBJ1-2, with no clear D. The germline V gene encodes CDR1 SEHNR and CDR2 FQNEAQ (reference sequence). The V gene lost 5 bases and the J gene lost 0 bases, with 16 bases spanning the gap. The CDR3 is 16 residues long. The CDR3 coding sequence is TGTGCCAGCAGCCCCTCCGGGGTGGAAGCTAACTATGGCTACACCTTC. This translates into CASSPSGVEANYGYTF.

This clone was seen a few times. The chain recombines TRBV5-8 with TRBJ2-7, with 8 bases fitting TRBD2. The V and J ends lost 4 bases and 4 bases, in that order; junction bases with no gene match: 10. The CDR3 runs to 15 residues. The germline CDR1 and CDR2 sequences are SGHTS and YDEGEE. The CDR3 sequence: CASSRVRGGMYEQYF. For the CDR3, the DNA is TGTGCCAGCAGCCGCGTCCGGGGGGGAATGTACGAGCAGTACTTC.

The rearrangement links TRBV29-1 to TRBJ2-3; 12 nucleotides match TRBD2. V lost 4 bases and J lost 2; bases outside the gene matches: 19. Germline values: CDR1 SQVTM, CDR2 ANQGSEA. The CDR3 is made up of 20 amino acids. The CDR3 here is CSVATARTPGLAGLTDTQYF. In DNA form, the CDR3 reads TGCAGCGTTGCCACAGCTAGGACTCCAGGACTAGCGGGGCTCACAGATACGCAGTATTTT.

The chain employs TRBV9 and TRBJ2-5, with TRBD2 matching over 12 bases. Trimming cost V 1 base and J 9 bases; bases outside gene matches: 10. Germline CDR1 SGDLS, CDR2 YYNGEE. The CDR3 has 16 amino acids. The CDR3 DNA reads TGTGCCAGCAGCGTACTAGCGGGGGGGCCCGCCGAGGCCCAGTACTTC. This sequence encodes CASSVLAGGPAEAQYF.

The rearrangement links TRBV5-1 to TRBJ2-1, with 9 bases matching TRBD1. The germline V gene encodes CDR1 SGHRS and CDR2 YFSETQ. Unmatched junction bases numbered 9, after V lost 2 bases and J lost 9 bases. The length of the CDR3 is 15 residues. CDR3 sequence reads: CASSLGTGTLSEQFF. The CDR3 DNA follows: TGCGCCAGCAGCTTAGGGACAGGGACTCTCAGTGAGCAGTTCTTC. Based on the CDR3 plus reference TRBV5-1 and TRBJ2-1, the full variable domain is KAGVTQTPRYLIKTRGQQVTLSCSPISGHRSVSWYQQTPGQGLQFLFEYFSETQRNKGNFPGRFSGRQFSNSRSEMNVSTLELGDSALYLCASSLGTGTLSEQFFGPGTRLTVL.

V is TRBV9 and J is TRBJ2-1, with 8 bases matching TRBD2. This CDR3 spans 16 amino acids. Germline V gives CDR1 SGDLS, CDR2 YYNGEE. The junction had 11 bases not matched to a gene; V was cut back by 4 bases and J by 5 bases. CDR3 nucleotide sequence: TGTGCCAGCAGCCCGCGGGGGGACGCCTTGGACAATGAGCAGTTCTTC. Translating it yields CASSPRGDALDNEQFF.

This clone was seen more than once but under ten times. The chain uses TRBV9 and TRBJ2-1; 7 nucleotides match TRBD1. The germline CDR1 and CDR2 sequences are SGDLS and YYNGEE. After removal of 4 bases from V and 8 bases from J, the junction contained 9 bases not matched to a gene. The CDR3 has 14 amino acids. DNA of the CDR3: TGTGCCAGCAGCCCCCGGAGACAGGGCTATGAGCAGTTCTTC. Translated, it gives CASSPRRQGYEQFF.

This clone was seen only a few times. The chain joins TRBV5-6 to TRBJ2-2; D ambiguous. The CDR3 covers 13 residues. The germline V and J ends were trimmed by 9 bases and 4 bases, with 13 bases remaining between them. Germline V gene data show CDR1 as SGHDT and CDR2 as YYEEEE. The CDR3 DNA reads as TGTGCCACCAGAGGATGGAGCACCGGGGAGCTGTTTTTT. It yields the protein CATRGWSTGELFF.

About this clone itself: The CDR3 ends on some other residue instead of the conserved phenylalanine or tryptophan, so this is likely a read error. The chain recombines TRBV29-1 with TRBJ1-5; 10 nucleotides match TRBD1. This CDR3 has 14 amino acids. Unmatched junction bases numbered 6, after V lost 6 bases and J lost 4 bases. CDR1 and CDR2 (germline): SQVTM, ANQGSEA. For the CDR3, the DNA is TGCAGCGTCCGGGACAGGGGACTTAATCAGCCCCAGCATCTT. This codes for CSVRDRGLNQPQHL.

This clone was counted a few times. V and J are TRBV5-1 and TRBJ2-7; D may be TRBD1 (6 bases). The CDR3 loop spans 14 amino acids. The V gene's germline CDR1 is SGHRS and CDR2 YFSETQ. V was cut by 3 bases and J by 3 bases, with 13 bases left in between. The DNA for the CDR3 is TGCGCCAGCAGCTCGGATGGACAGTTCTACGAGCAGTACTTC. This sequence encodes CASSSDGQFYEQYF.

This clone turned up a few times. The J gene is TRBJ1-4, the V gene TRBV7-9; 7 nucleotides align to TRBD1. CDR1 and CDR2 (germline): SEHNR, FQNEAQ (reference sequence). The J segment lost 7 bases and the V segment lost 1 base, leaving 0 bases of the junction unmatched. The CDR3 loop spans 13 amino acids. The CDR3 here is CASSLGDSEKLFF. The CDR3 bases are TGTGCCAGCAGCTTAGGGGACAGTGAAAAACTGTTTTTT.

This clone turned up a few times. This chain uses TRBV6-5 with TRBJ2-2; D might be TRBD1 (8 bases). The V end lost 4 bases, the J end lost 6 bases, and 18 bases lay between the germline ends. CDR3 length equals 16 residues. Germline-derived CDR1 and CDR2 are MNHEY and SVGAGI. CDR3 loop: CASSLQGGYGSGELFF. The CDR3 nucleotides read TGTGCCAGCAGTTTACAGGGGGGGTATGGATCCGGGGAGCTGTTTTTT.

This rearrangement joins TRBV18 to TRBJ2-7, with 9 bases that match TRBD2. This CDR3 has 15 residues. CDR1 and CDR2 (germline): KGHSH, LQKENI. The J segment lost 3 bases and the V segment lost 2 bases, leaving 5 bases of the junction unmatched. In DNA form, the CDR3 reads TGTGCCAGCTCACCAGCAGCGGGGGGCGTCTACGAGCAGTACTTC. Protein: CASSPAAGGVYEQYF.

This clone was seen more than once but under ten times. This chain links TRBV5-1 with TRBJ2-5, with 10 bases identical to TRBD2. The V gene end was trimmed by 1 base and the J gene end by 3 bases; junction bases not matched to a gene: 6. The CDR3 is made up of 16 amino acids. Germline V CDR1 and CDR2: SGHRS, YFSETQ. The CDR3 DNA follows: TGCGCCAGCAGCTTGCGCAGCGGGGGGGCCGAAGAGACCCAGTACTTC. Amino acids: CASSLRSGGAEETQYF.